A single TCR beta chain is shown here with its context. Its antigen is unknown. Processing of graft tissue released intraepithelial and lamina propria lymphocytes. The data belong to a study of graft-versus-host responses after intestinal transplantation. Study background: For around 3 years after anti-thymocyte globulin induction, all recipients took tacrolimus and steroids.

Deletions cut 2 bases from V and 4 bases from J, with 7 bases between. This CDR3 has 12 residues. Germline CDR1 reads SGHDT; CDR2 reads YYEEEE. Data came from immunoSEQ multiplex PCR; TCRdb stores just in-frame clones and leaves some out. The table includes some 66,000 clones, roughly 90% detected once. Study-wide results and caveats: Among recipient marrow samples, GvH clones were found; some appeared first in ileum or blood. HvG clone declines early post-transplant were associated with peak circulating GvH levels. Allografts of one patient group, those with graft-donor T cell macrochimerism, had high graft-versus-host to host-versus-graft clonal ratios.

The receptor's source is a human patient who received an intestinal transplant, so some T cells may come from the graft donor. Sequencing used ileum tissue, obtained around 350 days after transplant. The gene calls are TRBV5-6 and TRBJ2-7; D is uncertain. This CDR3 is CASSFEEYEQYF. For the CDR3, the DNA is TGTGCCAGCAGCTTCGAGGAGTACGAGCAGTACTTC.